The 29 T cell receptor beta chains reported below all come from one sample, sequenced in a study of cytomegalovirus exposure and HLA in healthy donors. The PCR was carried out with 60 Vbeta primers and 13 Jbeta primers. Measured with immunoSEQ multiplex PCR; TCRdb has only the in-frame clones, and not every one. The table has roughly 160,000 clones, 75% seen once. Sequenced material: PBMCs. The receptors derive from a woman aged 40 to 50 in good health and CMV-seropositive.

J is TRBJ2-2 and V is TRBV7-2; 10 bases fit TRBD2. The CDR3 is 15 amino acids. Germline lookup yields CDR1 SGHTA and CDR2 FQGNSA. J gave up 7 bases and V 5 bases, and 7 bases lay outside the gene matches. CDR3 amino acids: CASSPSGSWGGELFF. DNA for the CDR3: TGTGCCAGCAGCCCTAGCGGGAGTTGGGGCGGGGAGCTGTTTTTT.

The genes are TRBV7-8 and TRBJ2-7; no definite D call. V lost 4 bases, J lost 3 bases, and 7 bases lay in between. The CDR3 runs to 12 residues. CDR1 is SGHVS and CDR2 is FQNEAQ in the germline V gene. The CDR3 region is CASSSVRYEQYF. As DNA, the CDR3 is TGTGCCAGCAGCTCGGTACGCTACGAGCAGTACTTC.

There are a few counts of this clone. This chain links TRBV7-8 with TRBJ2-4; TRBD1 matches 10 bases. This CDR3 contains 16 residues. Germline V gene lookup returns CDR1 SGHVS and CDR2 FQNEAQ. The J segment lost 7 bases and the V segment lost 2 bases, leaving 8 bases of the junction unmatched. This CDR3 reads CASSLSPGQGLNIQYF. In DNA, the CDR3 is TGTGCCAGCAGCTTATCCCCGGGACAGGGGCTGAACATTCAGTACTTC.

In its sample, this clone was seen a few times. The CDR3 spells CASSEWAGTGELFF. In nucleotides, the CDR3 is TGTGCCAGCAGTGAATGGGCAGGGACCGGGGAGCTGTTTTTT. The chain links TRBV11-2 to TRBJ2-2, with D possibly being TRBD1 (5 bases). In germline, CDR1 is SGHAT, CDR2 FQNNGV. Trimming left V 6 bases short and J 5 bases short, with 13 bases between. This CDR3 contains 14 residues. Filled out from reference TRBV11-2 and TRBJ2-2, the complete variable domain reads EAGVAQSPRYKIIEKRQSVAFWCNPISGHATLYWYQQILGQGPKLLIQFQNNGVVDDSQLPKDRFSAERLKGVDSTLKIQPAKLEDSAVYLCASSEWAGTGELFFGEGSRLTVL.

J is TRBJ2-3 and V is TRBV14; 8 bases fit TRBD1. J gave up 6 bases and V 4 bases, and 9 bases lay outside the gene matches. Germline V gene lookup returns CDR1 SGHDN and CDR2 FVKESK. CDR3 length equals 15 residues. The CDR3 DNA is TGTGCCAGCAGCCGGGACAGGTATCAAGGGGATACGCAGTATTTT. Residues: CASSRDRYQGDTQYF.

The chain combines TRBV5-6 with TRBJ1-4, with 7 bases aligning to TRBD1. The CDR3 totals 16 residues. Germline V gene data show CDR1 as SGHDT and CDR2 as YYEEEE. V lost 4 bases, J lost 8 bases, and 14 bases stayed unmatched. CDR3: CASSLRDRLFPEKLFF. The CDR3 DNA reads as TGTGCCAGCAGCCTCCGGGACAGACTCTTTCCAGAAAAACTGTTTTTT.

The chain links TRBV6-1 to TRBJ1-5; possible D gene TRBD1, 6 bases. Trimming cost V 10 bases and J 6 bases, with 22 bases left between them. This CDR3 is 15 amino acids long. CDR1 MNHNS and CDR2 SASEGT come from the germline V gene. The CDR3 loop is CATSVRGRSSQPQHF. The CDR3 nucleotides read TGTGCCACCTCGGTCAGGGGCCGCTCTAGTCAGCCCCAGCATTTT.

This clone has only one observation. J is TRBJ2-7 and V is TRBV5-6; TRBD1 is a possible D gene (8 bases). Deletions cut 4 bases from V and 6 bases from J, with 20 bases between. In germline, CDR1 is SGHDT, CDR2 YYEEEE. The CDR3 totals 15 residues. As DNA, the CDR3 is TGTGCCAGCAGCATCGTTTGGACAGGGAGGGCCGAGCAGTACTTC. Translation: CASSIVWTGRAEQYF. Looking up the rest from reference TRBV5-6 and TRBJ2-7 gives the full variable domain: DAGVTQSPTHLIKTRGQQVTLRCSPKSGHDTVSWYQQALGQGPQFIFQYYEEEERQRGNFPDRFSGHQFPNYSSELNVNALLLGDSALYLCASSIVWTGRAEQYFGPGTRLTVT.

The chain has TRBV28 and TRBJ2-1, with 12 bases matching TRBD2. V trimming: 5 bases; J trimming: 6 bases; junction bases outside the gene matches: 8. In germline, CDR1 is MDHEN, CDR2 SYDVKM. The CDR3 consists of 16 residues. The DNA for the CDR3 is TGTGCCAGCAGTGCGACGACTAGCGGGAGCTCCAATGAGCAGTTCTTC. It codes for CASSATTSGSSNEQFF.

J is TRBJ2-7 and V is TRBV28; the D gene is possibly TRBD2 (7 bases). This CDR3 contains 13 residues. Trimming pared 3 bases from V and 6 bases from J, leaving 12 bases between. Germline V CDR1 and CDR2: MDHEN, SYDVKM. CDR3 bases: TGTGCCAGCAGTTTGGCGGGGGCGGGCGAGCAGTACTTC. Translation: CASSLAGAGEQYF. The full variable domain, rest sourced from reference TRBV28 and TRBJ2-7, is DVKVTQSSRYLVKRTGEKVFLECVQDMDHENMFWYRQDPGLGLRLIYFSYDVKMKEKGDIPEGYSVSREKKERFSLILESASTNQTSMYLCASSLAGAGEQYFGPGTRLTVT.

The V and J genes are TRBV7-9 and TRBJ2-1, with a possible D match to TRBD1 (6 bases). V was shortened by 5 bases and J by 10 bases, with 18 bases between the two germline ends. Germline CDR1 reads SEHNR; CDR2 reads FQNEAQ (reference sequence). The CDR3 totals 14 residues. CDR3 protein: CASSDTQQGWEQFF. Written as DNA, the CDR3 is TGTGCCAGCAGCGACACCCAACAGGGATGGGAGCAGTTCTTC.

The rearrangement joins TRBV19 to TRBJ2-5, with a weak D call TRBD1 (6 bases). The CDR3 loop spans 17 amino acids. The V and J ends lost 6 bases and 1 base respectively, with 21 bases between them. Germline-derived CDR1 and CDR2 are LNHDA and SQIVND (reference sequence). Written as DNA, the CDR3 is TGTGCCAGTAGCAGATTCGGGATCAGACAGGCCCAAGAGACCCAGTACTTC. Residues: CASSRFGIRQAQETQYF.

The chain combines TRBV5-1 with TRBJ2-2, with 7 bases fitting TRBD2. The junction had 3 bases not matched to a gene; V was cut back by 1 base and J by 6 bases. Germline loops: CDR1 SGHRS, CDR2 YFSETQ. The CDR3 runs 14 residues. The CDR3 coding sequence is TGCGCCAGCAGCTTGTTGGGAGGGGCCGGGGAGCTGTTTTTT. This codes for CASSLLGGAGELFF.

With respect to this clone: Other DNA sequences of this sample code for an identical CDR3. This chain links TRBV19 with TRBJ2-1, with a possible D match to TRBD2 (5 bases). CDR1 LNHDA and CDR2 SQIVND come from the germline V gene (reference sequence). The germline V and J ends were trimmed by 1 base and 6 bases, with 13 bases remaining between them. This CDR3 comprises 15 residues. CDR3 DNA sequence: TGTGCCAGTAGTATAGGAACTAGTGGAAGCAATGAGCAGTTCTTC. Translation gives CASSIGTSGSNEQFF.

The chain employs TRBV5-6 and TRBJ2-1; D remains unclear. The V gene lost 5 bases and the J gene lost 9 bases, with 9 bases spanning the gap. CDR1 is SGHDT and CDR2 is YYEEEE in the germline V gene. This CDR3 contains 11 residues. CDR3 residues: CASRRSGEQFF. The DNA of the CDR3 is TGTGCCAGCAGGAGAAGTGGTGAGCAGTTCTTC. Drawing the rest from reference TRBV5-6 and TRBJ2-1, the complete variable domain is DAGVTQSPTHLIKTRGQQVTLRCSPKSGHDTVSWYQQALGQGPQFIFQYYEEEERQRGNFPDRFSGHQFPNYSSELNVNALLLGDSALYLCASRRSGEQFFGPGTRLTVL.

About this clone itself: Other DNA sequences in this sample translate to the same CDR3. The chain is built from TRBV7-2 and TRBJ2-7; 7 nucleotides align to TRBD1. Germline-derived CDR1 and CDR2 are SGHTA and FQGNSA. V was pared by 5 bases and J by 2 bases, with 12 bases of the junction left unmatched. The CDR3 is 16 residues long. CDR3 amino acids: CASSLLGGGPTYEQYF. The DNA for the CDR3 is TGTGCCAGCAGCCTTCTAGGGGGCGGGCCGACCTACGAGCAGTACTTC.

There are a few counts of this clone. This chain connects TRBV9 to TRBJ1-2, with 7 bases lining up with TRBD1. After removal of 0 bases from V and 4 bases from J, the junction contained 9 bases not matched to a gene. The CDR3 has 16 amino acids. Germline lookup yields CDR1 SGDLS and CDR2 YYNGEE. The CDR3, as DNA: TGTGCCAGCAGCGTAGACCGACAGGGACACACCTATGGCTACACCTTC. Protein product: CASSVDRQGHTYGYTF.

This sequence joins TRBV28 and TRBJ2-3; weak D call: TRBD2 (5 bases). CDR1 is MDHEN and CDR2 is SYDVKM in the germline V gene. V lost 4 bases and J lost 0, with 14 bases in between. The CDR3 totals 16 residues. The CDR3 sequence: CASSSPPSISTDTQYF. CDR3 sequence (DNA): TGTGCCAGCAGTTCCCCCCCTAGCATAAGCACAGATACGCAGTATTTT.

CDR3 nucleotides: TGTGCCAGCAGCTTAGGTTTCCTAGCGGGCACCAATGAGCAGTTCTTC. This codes for CASSLGFLAGTNEQFF. The chain uses TRBV7-2 and TRBJ2-1; TRBD2 matches 8 bases. CDR1 SGHTA and CDR2 FQGNSA come from the germline V gene. V was clipped by 1 base and J by 6 bases; unmatched bases: 8. CDR3 length: 16 amino acids.

The J gene is TRBJ1-4, the V gene TRBV7-2; 7 nucleotides match TRBD1. Germline assignment: CDR1 SGHTA and CDR2 FQGNSA. CDR3 length: 15 amino acids. J lost 4 bases, V lost 4 bases, and 6 bases had no gene match. Here the CDR3 reads CASSSQTGSNEKLFF. The CDR3 DNA reads as TGTGCCAGCAGCTCTCAGACAGGGAGTAATGAAAAACTGTTTTTT.

The chain is built from TRBV5-1 and TRBJ2-3, with TRBD2 matching 9 bases. V lost 0 bases, J lost 3 bases, and 5 bases stayed unmatched. The germline CDR1 and CDR2 sequences are SGHRS and YFSETQ. This CDR3 comprises 16 residues. The CDR3 is CASSLAVAGGTDTQYF. The CDR3 DNA sequence: TGCGCCAGCAGCTTGGCCGTCGCGGGAGGGACAGATACGCAGTATTTT.

Only a few counts were recorded for this clone. J is TRBJ2-2 and V is TRBV9; tentatively, D is TRBD2 (5 bases). Per the germline V gene, CDR1 is SGDLS and CDR2 is YYNGEE. Trimming stripped 1 base from V and 2 bases from J, with 12 bases between. The CDR3 extends over 16 amino acids. This chain's CDR3 is CASSVSSSLNTGELFF. The CDR3 DNA sequence: TGTGCCAGCAGCGTAAGTTCTAGCCTTAACACCGGGGAGCTGTTTTTT. The variable domain in full, with the rest retrieved from reference TRBV9 and TRBJ2-2, is DSGVTQTPKHLITATGQRVTLRCSPRSGDLSVYWYQQSLDQGLQFLIQYYNGEERAKGNILERFSAQQFPDLHSELNLSSLELGDSALYFCASSVSSSLNTGELFFGEGSRLTVL.

V usage is TRBV30 and J usage is TRBJ2-2; TRBD2 is a possible D gene (6 bases). The germline V and J ends were trimmed by 4 bases and 8 bases, with 17 bases remaining between them. CDR1 GTSNPN and CDR2 SVGIG come from the germline V gene (reference sequence). The CDR3 runs to 14 residues. CDR3 in DNA: TGTGCCTGGACCTCCCTCCTTAGCGGAGGGGAGCTGTTTTTT. Its translation: CAWTSLLSGGELFF.

The chain has TRBV27 and TRBJ2-7; 7 bases are a match to TRBD2. This CDR3 comprises 16 residues. Germline V lookup: CDR1 MNHEY, CDR2 SMNVEV (reference sequence). Unmatched junction bases numbered 15, after V lost 5 bases and J lost 5 bases. As DNA, the CDR3 is TGTGCCAGCAGTACCTCAAGACTAGCCGGACGCCACGAGCAGTACTTC. Its translation is CASSTSRLAGRHEQYF.

The gene calls are TRBV6-1 and TRBJ2-5, with TRBD1 identical over 7 bases. Germline values: CDR1 MNHNS, CDR2 SASEGT. The V and J ends lost 6 bases and 5 bases, in that order; junction bases with no gene match: 3. The length of the CDR3 is 12 residues. CDR3 sequence (DNA): TGTGCCAGCAGGGGACAGAAGGAGACCCAGTACTTC. Translation gives CASRGQKETQYF.

This chain joins TRBV11-1 and TRBJ2-5, with TRBD2 matching over 10 bases. This CDR3 region has 15 residues. Trimming took 3 bases from V and 4 from J; bases not matched to a gene: 5. Germline V gives CDR1 SGHAT, CDR2 FQDESV (reference sequence). In DNA, the CDR3 is TGTGCCAGCAGCTTTAGCGGGAGGAGCGGAGAGACCCAGTACTTC. This sequence encodes CASSFSGRSGETQYF.

This clone was picked up a small number of times. CDR3 region: CASSQIAIQGASTEAFF. The CDR3 bases are TGTGCCAGCTCACAAATCGCCATACAGGGGGCGAGTACTGAAGCTTTCTTT. The V and J genes are TRBV18 and TRBJ1-1, with 9 bases lining up with TRBD1. J was trimmed by 5 bases and V by 4 bases; bases with no gene match: 14. CDR1 KGHSH and CDR2 LQKENI come from the germline V gene. The CDR3 runs to 17 residues.

The rearrangement uses TRBV4-1 and TRBJ1-1; 8 bases match TRBD1. V shed 3 bases, J shed 0 bases, and the junction held 6 bases outside the gene matches. Germline V gene sequence: CDR1 MGHRA, CDR2 YSYEKL. The CDR3 has 16 amino acids. The CDR3, as DNA: TGCGCCAGCAGCCACCCGGACAGGGCTATGAACACTGAAGCTTTCTTT. Translating gives CASSHPDRAMNTEAFF.

In its sample, this clone was seen a few times. This chain links TRBV4-2 with TRBJ1-2; 8 nucleotides align to TRBD1. The CDR3 is made up of 14 amino acids. CDR1 and CDR2 (germline): LGHNA, YNFKEQ. With 4 bases clipped from V and 8 bases from J, the junction kept 9 bases outside the gene matches. Here the CDR3 DNA reads TGTGCCAGCAGCCGCTCGGACAGGGAAATAGGCTACACCTTC. It specifies CASSRSDREIGYTF.